This T cell receptor beta chain was recorded in a study of blood T cells in healthy people across ages. Study-level results: The lack of PBMC sorting stopped any conclusive naive versus antigen-experienced comparison.

Trimming removed 7 bases from V and 0 bases from J; junction bases left unmatched: 5. CDR3 length equals 15 residues. With regard to this clonotype: The antigen remains undetermined.

PCR was performed a second time for about 7 to 12 cycles using a sample-barcoded 5' primer and a J-beta primer mix. One entry per CDR3 protein, called by TCRdb with MiXCR from the 5' RACE reads. This table has around 940,000 distinct CDR3 sequences, 51% appearing once. V and J are TRBV12-3 or TRBV12-4 and TRBJ2-3; 9 bases are a match to TRBD2. The sample taken for sequencing was blood. The receptor was isolated from a woman aged 55-70 years in good health. The CDR3 spells CASILGTSSTDTQYF. The CDR3 nucleotides are TGTGCCAGCATCCTGGGGACTAGCAGCACAGATACGCAGTATTTT.